These 16 T cell receptor beta chains share one sample of origin, sequenced in a study of a mutant IDH1 vaccine in newly diagnosed glioma. Time point denoted: week 35, safety follow-up. Every vaccination contained 300 ug of the mutant IDH1 20-mer peptide and was paired with topical imiquimod. No antigen is known for these receptors. Sequenced by immunoSEQ multiplex PCR; TCRdb stores in-frame clones only, minus some. The sample records 30,000 to 40,000 clones, 80% to 85% being singletons. Source: PBMCs, taken from a glioma patient whose treatment included an IDH1 peptide vaccine. All receptors derive from a woman under 30 with glioma.

The chain carries TRBV7-2 and TRBJ2-2; D gene unclear. V was shortened by 5 bases and J by 5 bases, with 12 bases between the two germline ends. Germline assignment: CDR1 SGHTA and CDR2 FQGNSA. The CDR3 runs to 14 residues. This chain's CDR3 is CASSPAVGTGELFF. The CDR3 DNA reads as TGTGCCAGCAGCCCGGCGGTGGGGACCGGGGAGCTGTTTTTT.

The CDR3 bases are TGTGCCAGCAGTTTCTTGGGTTTTGCTTACGAGCAGTACTTC. Translated: CASSFLGFAYEQYF. The J gene is TRBJ2-7, the V gene TRBV27; D not resolved. This CDR3 is built from 14 residues. CDR1 and CDR2 (germline): MNHEY, SMNVEV (reference sequence). V was pared by 3 bases and J by 4 bases, with 13 bases between.

The chain recombines TRBV25-1 with TRBJ1-2, with no clear D. CDR1 is MGHDK and CDR2 is SYGVNS in the germline V gene. CDR3 length: 15 residues. With 4 bases removed from V and 4 bases from J, the gap between germline ends came to 16 bases. In DNA form, the CDR3 reads TGTGCCAGCAGTGCTGTCGTGGGAAAGACCTATGGCTACACCTTC. It is translated as CASSAVVGKTYGYTF.

The chain links TRBV6-4 to TRBJ2-1; 12 positions match TRBD2. The V gene's germline CDR1 is MRHNA and CDR2 SNTAGT. This CDR3 contains 16 residues. Trimming removed 3 bases from V and 9 bases from J; junction bases left unmatched: 9. This CDR3 is CASSERATSGSSEQFF. CDR3 in DNA: TGTGCCAGCAGTGAACGGGCGACTAGCGGGAGTTCTGAGCAGTTCTTC.

The CDR3 sequence: CAISSPGQGARTEAFF. Written as DNA, the CDR3 is TGTGCCATCAGTTCCCCGGGACAGGGGGCGCGTACTGAAGCTTTCTTT. This chain uses TRBV10-3 with TRBJ1-1; 12 bases align to TRBD1. J gave up 5 bases and V 5 bases, and 9 bases lay outside the gene matches. This CDR3 is built from 16 residues. Germline V gene data show CDR1 as ENHRY and CDR2 as SYGVKD.

The chain has TRBV5-1 and TRBJ2-6; D unresolved. CDR1 and CDR2 from the germline V gene are SGHRS and YFSETQ. This CDR3 is 18 amino acids long. With 0 bases removed from V and 0 bases from J, the gap between germline ends came to 13 bases. The CDR3, as DNA: TGCGCCAGCAGCTTGGATCCAGGTTTGGACTCTGGGGCCAACGTCCTGACTTTC. Translation gives CASSLDPGLDSGANVLTF.

V usage is TRBV4-2 and J usage is TRBJ1-3; no definite D call. The V end was cut by 0 bases, the J end by 3 bases, with 9 bases between. From germline, CDR1 is LGHNA and CDR2 YNFKEQ. CDR3 size: 15 residues. CDR3 nucleotides: TGTGCCAGCAGCCAAGATCGCGGGATTGGAAACACCATATATTTT. It encodes CASSQDRGIGNTIYF.

This sequence joins TRBV30 and TRBJ1-2, with a tentative D call TRBD1 (5 bases). Germline V gene lookup returns CDR1 GTSNPN and CDR2 SVGIG (reference sequence). Trimming pared 5 bases from V and 3 bases from J, leaving 10 bases between. This CDR3 has 12 amino acids. The CDR3 sequence: CAWVRQYYGYTF. The CDR3 DNA reads as TGTGCCTGGGTGAGACAGTACTATGGCTACACCTTC.

The rearrangement uses TRBV19 and TRBJ2-7; TRBD2 is a possible D gene (7 bases). Germline CDR1 LNHDA, CDR2 SQIVND (reference sequence). CDR3 size: 14 residues. The V and J ends lost 6 bases and 0 bases respectively, with 12 bases between them. Here the CDR3 reads CASRTGGPSYEQYF. CDR3 nucleotide sequence: TGTGCCAGTAGGACCGGGGGGCCCTCCTACGAGCAGTACTTC. Filled out from reference TRBV19 and TRBJ2-7, the complete variable domain reads DGGITQSPKYLFRKEGQNVTLSCEQNLNHDAMYWYRQDPGQGLRLIYYSQIVNDFQKGDIAEGYSVSREKKESFPLTVTSAQKNPTAFYLCASRTGGPSYEQYFGPGTRLTVT.

The gene calls are TRBV29-1 and TRBJ1-2, with a possible D match to TRBD1 (5 bases). Looked up from germline, CDR1 is SQVTM and CDR2 is ANQGSEA. Trimming removed 7 bases from V and 3 bases from J, with 18 bases in between. The length of the CDR3 is 14 residues. For the CDR3, the DNA is TGCAGCGCATTGTCGTGGCAGGGAGACTATGGCTACACCTTC. Translated: CSALSWQGDYGYTF.

CDR3 nucleotides: TGTGCCACAAAAGACGACTCCTACGAGCAGTACTTC. Translated: CATKDDSYEQYF. The chain links TRBV10-3 to TRBJ2-7, with D uncertain. CDR1 is ENHRY and CDR2 is SYGVKD in the germline V gene. The CDR3 sequence is 12 residues long. Trimming removed 10 bases at V and 0 bases at J, with 10 bases between.

V is TRBV5-4 and J is TRBJ2-5, with TRBD1 identical over 12 bases. The CDR3 totals 20 residues. Germline V gene sequence: CDR1 SGHNT, CDR2 YYREEE (reference sequence). Trimming cost V 7 bases and J 5 bases; bases outside gene matches: 24. The CDR3 loop reads CASPSPQGGLRDRGRETQYF. The DNA of the CDR3 is TGTGCCAGCCCCTCGCCACAGGGGGGTTTGCGGGACAGGGGGCGGGAGACCCAGTACTTC.

The chain has TRBV10-2 and TRBJ1-1, with D perhaps TRBD1 (5 bases). Trimming cost V 6 bases and J 7 bases, with 12 bases left between them. Germline V CDR1 and CDR2: WSHSY, SAAADI. The CDR3 has 12 amino acids. CDR3 DNA: TGCGCCAGCAGCGATACGGGGGTTGAAGCTTTCTTT. Its protein is CASSDTGVEAFF.

The genes are TRBV11-2 and TRBJ2-1; 13 bases match TRBD2. Trimming removed 3 bases from V and 4 bases from J; junction bases left unmatched: 6. Germline assignment: CDR1 SGHAT and CDR2 FQNNGV. The CDR3 runs 17 residues. The CDR3 here is CASSFRLAGGIYNEQFF. The DNA of the CDR3 is TGTGCCAGCAGCTTCCGACTAGCGGGAGGTATTTACAATGAGCAGTTCTTC.

This chain links TRBV11-1 with TRBJ1-1; 8 bases align to TRBD1. J lost 3 bases, V lost 5 bases, and 8 bases had no gene match. The CDR3 is 15 amino acids. Germline lookup yields CDR1 SGHAT and CDR2 FQDESV (reference sequence). The CDR3 DNA reads as TGTGCCAGCAGCCCTAGGACAGGGAGGTACACTGAAGCTTTCTTT. Encoded protein: CASSPRTGRYTEAFF.

The chain has TRBV19 and TRBJ1-1, with unresolved D. CDR3 length: 14 amino acids. CDR1 and CDR2 (germline): LNHDA, SQIVND (reference sequence). Trimming removed 3 bases at V and 1 base at J, with 9 bases between. The CDR3 protein is CASSILSKNTEAFF. The CDR3, as DNA: TGTGCCAGTAGTATTTTGTCGAAGAACACTGAAGCTTTCTTT.